This T cell receptor (beta chain) is from a study of T-cell memory formation after mild COVID-19. Study as a whole: There were largely donor-specific TCR clusters.

5'RACE with constant-segment primers yielded barcoded, UMI-tagged TCR alpha and TCR beta cDNA libraries. TCRdb recomputed calls from the 5' RACE reads with MiXCR, one row per CDR3 protein. This sample carries roughly 250,000 distinct CDR3 sequences, about 15% of them seen once, and the ten largest clones take 3.5%. This clonotype was counted a few times. Its antigen remains unidentified. This CDR3 comprises 12 residues. Trimming took off 6 bases at V and 4 bases at J, with 10 bases between the two ends. Germline V lookup: CDR1 SNHLY, CDR2 FYNNEI. General study points: Clones that shrank (day 15 to 85) were balanced CD4/CD8, whereas later expanders leaned CD4+.

This sequence joins TRBV2 and TRBJ2-7; maybe TRBD1 (5 bases). This sequence was found in a man aged 18 to 29 who had mild COVID-19 (a few samples of this study predate the infection). Cell type and time point are not known. Source material: PBMCs or a T cell subset sorted from them (not recorded which). The DNA for the CDR3 is TGTGCCAGCAGCACTGACAGTTACGAGCAGTACGTC. Its protein is CASSTDSYEQYV.